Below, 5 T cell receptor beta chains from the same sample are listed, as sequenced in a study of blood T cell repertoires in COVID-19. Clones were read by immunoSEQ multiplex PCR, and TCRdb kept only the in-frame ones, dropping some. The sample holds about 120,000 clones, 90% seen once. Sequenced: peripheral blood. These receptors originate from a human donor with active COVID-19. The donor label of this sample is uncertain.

CDR3 bases: TGTGCCAGCAGTGCATACCGGGGGGGCAACACAGATACGCAGTATTTT. It yields the protein CASSAYRGGNTDTQYF. The chain is built from TRBV25-1 and TRBJ2-3; TRBD2 agrees at 8 bases. V was pared by 4 bases and J by 2 bases, with 8 bases of the junction left unmatched. The germline CDR1 and CDR2 sequences are MGHDK and SYGVNS. The CDR3 loop spans 16 amino acids.

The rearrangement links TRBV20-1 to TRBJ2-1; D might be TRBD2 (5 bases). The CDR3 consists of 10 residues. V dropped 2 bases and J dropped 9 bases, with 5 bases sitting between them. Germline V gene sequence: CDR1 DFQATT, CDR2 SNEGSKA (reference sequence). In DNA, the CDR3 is TGCAGTGCTAGACGGGGTGAGCAGTTCTTC. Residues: CSARRGEQFF.

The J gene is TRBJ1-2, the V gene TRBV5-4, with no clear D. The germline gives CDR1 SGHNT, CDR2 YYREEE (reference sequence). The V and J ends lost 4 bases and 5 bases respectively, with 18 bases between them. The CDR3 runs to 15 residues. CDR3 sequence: CASSPHPGSEYGYTF. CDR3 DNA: TGTGCCAGCAGCCCCCACCCGGGGAGTGAGTATGGCTACACCTTC.

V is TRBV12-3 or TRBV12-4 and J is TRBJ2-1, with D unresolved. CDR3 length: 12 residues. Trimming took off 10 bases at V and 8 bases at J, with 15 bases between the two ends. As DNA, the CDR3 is TGTGCCATCCCCAGGATAAACGATGAGCAGTTCTTC. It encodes CAIPRINDEQFF.

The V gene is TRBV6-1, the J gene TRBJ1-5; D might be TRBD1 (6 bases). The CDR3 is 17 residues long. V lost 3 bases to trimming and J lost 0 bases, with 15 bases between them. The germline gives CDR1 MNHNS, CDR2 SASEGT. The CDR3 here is CASSEEGGLFSNQPQHF. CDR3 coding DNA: TGTGCCAGCAGTGAGGAGGGGGGGCTATTTAGCAATCAGCCCCAGCATTTT.